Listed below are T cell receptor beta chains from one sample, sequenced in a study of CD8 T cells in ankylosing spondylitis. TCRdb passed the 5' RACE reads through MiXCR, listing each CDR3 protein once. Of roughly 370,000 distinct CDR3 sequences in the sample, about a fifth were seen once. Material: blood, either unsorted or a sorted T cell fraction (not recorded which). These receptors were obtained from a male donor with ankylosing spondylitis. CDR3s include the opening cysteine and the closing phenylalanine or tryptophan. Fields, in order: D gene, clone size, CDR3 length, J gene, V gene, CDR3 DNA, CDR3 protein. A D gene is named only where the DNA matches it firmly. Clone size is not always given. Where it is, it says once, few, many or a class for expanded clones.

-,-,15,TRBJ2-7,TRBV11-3,TGTGCCAGCAGCGTTTTCTTAGGCCCGACCTACGAGCAGTACTTC,CASSVFLGPTYEQYF
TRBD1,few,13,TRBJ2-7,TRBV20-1,TGCAGTGCTTCGGACAGGGGCTTGTACGAGCAGTACTTC,CSASDRGLYEQYF
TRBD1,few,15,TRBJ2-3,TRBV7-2,TGTGCCAGCAGTTCTGCTGGGACAGTCACAGATACGCAGTATTTT,CASSSAGTVTDTQYF
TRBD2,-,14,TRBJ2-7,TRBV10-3,TGTGCCATCAGTGGGCGGGGAGGGCCCTACGAGCAGTACTTC,CAISGRGGPYEQYF
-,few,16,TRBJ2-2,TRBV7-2,TGTGCCAGCAGCTTATCCGGCGGAGCGAACACCGGGGAGCTGTTTTTT,CASSLSGGANTGELFF
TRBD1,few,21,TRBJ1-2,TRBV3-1,TGTGCCAGCAGCCATCCCTCCCGGGGGGGTTTTGGACAGGGGGTATCGGATGGCTACACCTTC,CASSHPSRGGFGQGVSDGYTF
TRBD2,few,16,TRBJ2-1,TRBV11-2,TGTGCCAGCAGCTTGGGGACTAGCGGGAGTCGGGATGAGCAGTTCTTC,CASSLGTSGSRDEQFF
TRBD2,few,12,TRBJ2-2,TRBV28,TGTGCCATCCGACTAGCGGGAGGTCGCCCGCTTTTT,CAIRLAGGRPLF
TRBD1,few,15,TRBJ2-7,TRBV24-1,TGTGCCACCAGTGCCCCGGACAGGGGGACCTACGAGCAGTACTTC,CATSAPDRGTYEQYF
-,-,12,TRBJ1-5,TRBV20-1,TGCAGTGGAGGTCGGGGCAATCAGCCCCAGCATTTT,CSGGRGNQPQHF
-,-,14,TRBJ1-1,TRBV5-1,TGCGCCAGCAGCTTAGCGTGGGTGGGCACTGAAGCTTTCTTT,CASSLAWVGTEAFF
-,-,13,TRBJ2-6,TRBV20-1,TGCAGTGCTGAGAATATCGGGGCCAACGTCCTGACTTTC,CSAENIGANVLTF
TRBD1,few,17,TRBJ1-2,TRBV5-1,TGCGCCAGCAGCCCCCGACAGGGGGTAGCCTTGGGCTATGGCTACACCTTC,CASSPRQGVALGYGYTF
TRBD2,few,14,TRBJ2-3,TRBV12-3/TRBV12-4,TGTGCCAGCAGACGGACTAGCGAGACAGATACGCAGTATTTT,CASRRTSETDTQYF
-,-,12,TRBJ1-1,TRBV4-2,TGTGCCAGCAGCCAGATCAACACTGAAGCTTTCTTT,CASSQINTEAFF
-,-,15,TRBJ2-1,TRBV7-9,TGTGCCAGCAGCTTTCATGTCCGGGAGAGACATGAGCAGTTCTTC,CASSFHVRERHEQFF